This record covers a single T cell receptor (beta chain). Its antigen is undetermined. Between the trimmed V and J ends, which lost 4 bases and 1 base, there was a span of 14 bases. This CDR3 region has 15 residues. Germline V gene sequence: CDR1 SGHRS, CDR2 YFSETQ. The protocol was immunoSEQ multiplex PCR, while the TCRdb copy is restricted to in-frame clones and leaves out a portion. The sample consists of 10,000 or so clones, 87% of them appearing once. The entry originates in a study of CD4 T cells in relation to SARS-CoV-2 and coronaviruses. For the study at large: Median patient age was approximately 38 years, spanning 21 to 72 years. A couple of subjects were Hispanic; patients were roughly 8 males and 4 females.

General study findings and limits: Crossreactivity was assessed only for spike protein, not other viral proteins. Roughly 65% of donors had memory CD4+ clonotypes crossrecognizing SARS-CoV-2 and common cold coronavirus spike.

The TCR comes from an adult with COVID-19. This sequence joins TRBV5-1 and TRBJ1-1, with D possibly matching TRBD1 (6 bases). What was sequenced was naive CD4+ T cells from PBMCs. Subset of the sample: naive CD4+ T cells isolated by negative enrichment. The CDR3 sequence is CASSLGGGGNTEAFF. The CDR3 bases are TGCGCCAGCAGCCTCGGGGGAGGGGGGAACACTGAAGCTTTCTTT.